In its sample, the clone carrying this T cell receptor (beta chain) was seen a few times. Trimming removed 2 bases at V and 7 bases at J, with 9 bases between. The CDR3 runs to 14 residues. Germline V gives CDR1 MNHNS, CDR2 SASEGT. Sequencing was performed with immunoSEQ multiplex PCR; in TCRdb, only in-frame clones are kept and a portion is missing. The data contain roughly 1 million clones, about three quarters of them singletons. The sample originates from a study of shared clonotypes between healthy human individuals. This sequence originates from a man aged 18 to 29 in good health. The chain recombines TRBV6-1 with TRBJ1-6; D remains ambiguous. Sequencing was performed on memory CD4+ T cells sorted from blood. The subset here: CD45RA-negative fraction. The CDR3 reads CASSESTPNSPLHF. The CDR3 DNA reads TGTGCCAGCAGTGAATCGACCCCAAATTCACCCCTCCACTTT.